At least ten counts were recorded for the clone carrying this T cell receptor (beta chain). The data originate from a study of T-cell memory formation after mild COVID-19. Study information: Each donor largely had its own TCR clusters.

CDR1 is SGDLS and CDR2 is YYNGEE in the germline V gene. The CDR3 consists of 17 residues. Trimming took 0 bases from V and 2 from J, leaving 16 bases between them. TCRdb redid the calling of the 5' RACE reads with MiXCR, one entry per CDR3 protein. Here the sample spans 250,000 to 350,000 distinct CDR3 sequences, less than 20% being singletons. The chain recombines TRBV9 with TRBJ2-3; D is undetermined. Sequencing was carried out using PBMCs or a T cell subset sorted from them (not recorded which). This receptor was taken from a man younger than 30 who had mild COVID-19 (a few samples of this study predate the infection). Cell type and time point are not known. The CDR3 spells CASSVGEVVLNTDTQYF. Here the CDR3 DNA reads TGTGCCAGCAGCGTAGGCGAGGTGGTTTTGAACACAGATACGCAGTATTTT. The variable domain in full, completed from reference TRBV9 and TRBJ2-3, reads DSGVTQTPKHLITATGQRVTLRCSPRSGDLSVYWYQQSLDQGLQFLIQYYNGEERAKGNILERFSAQQFPDLHSELNLSSLELGDSALYFCASSVGEVVLNTDTQYFGPGTRLTVL.